These 27 T cell receptor beta chains were sequenced from one sample in a study of blood T cell repertoires in COVID-19. Profiling relied on immunoSEQ multiplex PCR, and the TCRdb table lists in-frame clones only, not all of them. The sample comprises 100,000 to 150,000 clones, about four fifths of which are singletons, and 10% to 15% rests with the top ten. Source material: peripheral blood. Receptors originate from a woman aged 55 to 70 with acute or convalescent COVID-19.

The chain combines TRBV7-3 with TRBJ1-1; D call uncertain. V dropped 0 bases and J dropped 3 bases, with 5 bases sitting between them. The CDR3 totals 13 residues. CDR1 and CDR2 (germline): SGHTA, FQGTGA. The chain's CDR3 is CASSLTQYTEAFF. Written as DNA, the CDR3 is TGTGCCAGCAGCTTAACGCAGTACACTGAAGCTTTCTTT. The entire variable domain, with the rest obtained from reference TRBV7-3 and TRBJ1-1, is as follows: GAGVSQTPSNKVTEKGKYVELRCDPISGHTALYWYRQSLGQGPEFLIYFQGTGAADDSGLPNDRFFAVRPEGSVSTLKIQRTERGDSAVYLCASSLTQYTEAFFGQGTRLTVV.

The J gene is TRBJ1-2, the V gene TRBV25-1; D remains unclear. Germline CDR1 and CDR2: MGHDK and SYGVNS. CDR3 length: 13 amino acids. Deletions cut 3 bases from V and 8 bases from J, with 13 bases between. The chain's CDR3 is CASSEAGSGGYTF. The CDR3 region has the DNA TGTGCCAGCAGTGAGGCCGGGAGCGGAGGCTACACCTTC.

The chain employs TRBV28 and TRBJ2-4; TRBD2 matches at 7 bases. V dropped 5 bases and J dropped 2; count of bases not matched to a gene: 6. Germline CDR1 is MDHEN and CDR2 is SYDVKM. This CDR3 is 15 amino acids long. This CDR3 is CASSPQGGTKNIQYF. The CDR3 region has the DNA TGTGCCAGCAGTCCCCAGGGAGGGACCAAAAACATTCAGTACTTC.

V is TRBV12-3 or TRBV12-4 and J is TRBJ2-7; 7 bases align to TRBD2. Germline trimming cut 6 bases from V and 4 bases from J; bases unmatched to any gene: 3. This CDR3 comprises 12 residues. The CDR3 sequence is CASSWEGYEQYF. As DNA, the CDR3 is TGTGCCAGCAGCTGGGAGGGGTACGAGCAGTACTTC.

This chain uses TRBV5-5 with TRBJ2-7; D is perhaps TRBD1 (6 bases). The CDR3 extends over 15 amino acids. Trimming pared 0 bases from V and 0 bases from J, leaving 10 bases between. Germline lookup yields CDR1 SGHKS and CDR2 YYEKEE (reference sequence). The CDR3 nucleotides are TGTGCCAGCAGCTTGGGGCAGGGGAGCTCCTACGAGCAGTACTTC. It codes for CASSLGQGSSYEQYF.

J is TRBJ1-2 and V is TRBV6-5; possible D gene TRBD1, 5 bases. In germline, CDR1 is MNHEY, CDR2 SVGAGI. The CDR3 is 15 amino acids. Trimming cost V 5 bases and J 6 bases, with 19 bases left between them. This CDR3 is CASSLQGATRHGYTF. CDR3 DNA sequence: TGTGCCAGCAGTCTACAAGGGGCTACCCGCCATGGCTACACCTTC.

The rearrangement links TRBV2 to TRBJ1-1; TRBD1 is a possible D gene (6 bases). This CDR3 contains 15 residues. Germline CDR1 SNHLY, CDR2 FYNNEI. Trimming pared 6 bases from V and 5 bases from J, leaving 19 bases between. For the CDR3, the DNA is TGTGCCAGCAGGGTCCAGGCGGGGGCGAGGACTGAAGCTTTCTTT. Its translation: CASRVQAGARTEAFF.

The CDR3, as DNA: TGTGCCAGCAGCATGTATGACAGGGACTCCTATGGCTACACCTTC. The encoded protein is CASSMYDRDSYGYTF. The chain couples TRBV9 to TRBJ1-2, with TRBD1 identical over 7 bases. V gave up 4 bases and J gave up 4 bases; unmatched junction bases: 10. CDR3 length equals 15 residues. Germline V gene data show CDR1 as SGDLS and CDR2 as YYNGEE.

This chain links TRBV19 with TRBJ1-4, with D unclear. This CDR3 contains 15 residues. Per the germline V gene, CDR1 is LNHDA and CDR2 is SQIVND (reference sequence). V was cut by 9 bases and J by 3 bases, with 17 bases left in between. CDR3 in amino acids: CASRRPPGSNEKLFF. The CDR3 DNA reads as TGTGCCAGCAGAAGGCCGCCGGGTTCTAATGAAAAACTGTTTTTT.

CDR3 DNA: TGTGCCAGCAGTTTACAGGGTTCTGGCACTGAAGCTTTCTTT. The encoded protein is CASSLQGSGTEAFF. V usage is TRBV27 and J usage is TRBJ1-1; D possibly corresponds to TRBD1 (5 bases). The V end was cut by 2 bases, the J end by 4 bases, with 11 bases between. The CDR3 has 14 amino acids. Germline loops: CDR1 MNHEY, CDR2 SMNVEV (reference sequence).

This clone occurred once. The chain joins TRBV18 to TRBJ1-4, with TRBD1 matching 7 bases. There are 14 residues in the CDR3. V was clipped by 4 bases and J by 3 bases; unmatched bases: 2. The germline V gene encodes CDR1 KGHSH and CDR2 LQKENI. The DNA of the CDR3 is TGTGCCAGCTCACAGGGACAGCCTAATGAAAAACTGTTTTTT. Protein product: CASSQGQPNEKLFF.

The V call is TRBV10-1, the J call TRBJ1-2; possible D gene TRBD1, 5 bases. Germline CDR1 WNHNN, CDR2 SYGVQD (reference sequence). CDR3 size: 16 residues. V lost 0 bases to trimming and J lost 4 bases, with 15 bases between them. CDR3 residues: CASSESTPGRGYGYTF. As DNA, the CDR3 is TGCGCCAGCAGTGAGTCGACTCCCGGGAGGGGCTATGGCTACACCTTC.

This chain joins TRBV5-1 and TRBJ1-2, with D unclear. This CDR3 has 12 residues. V gave up 0 bases and J gave up 8 bases, with 8 bases separating them. Looked up from germline, CDR1 is SGHRS and CDR2 is YFSETQ. The CDR3 is CASSLGSGGYTF. DNA for the CDR3: TGCGCCAGCAGCTTGGGTTCAGGCGGCTACACCTTC.

The V gene is TRBV2, the J gene TRBJ2-7, with D uncertain. Per the germline V gene, CDR1 is SNHLY and CDR2 is FYNNEI. V was trimmed by 4 bases and J by 3 bases, leaving 10 bases between them. The CDR3 is 13 amino acids. The CDR3, as DNA: TGTGCCAGCAGTGGTCTTACGGGCTACGAGCAGTACGTC. Translation: CASSGLTGYEQYV.

The chain uses TRBV19 and TRBJ2-3; a weak D match, TRBD1 (6 bases). The CDR3 extends over 15 amino acids. Trimming removed 9 bases at V and 0 bases at J, with 16 bases between. Germline CDR1 reads LNHDA; CDR2 reads SQIVND (reference sequence). The CDR3 region is CASGTGTLSTDTQYF. The CDR3 nucleotides are TGTGCCAGCGGAACCGGGACACTGAGCACAGATACGCAGTATTTT.

The gene calls are TRBV3-1 (or the pseudogene TRBV3-2) and TRBJ2-5; TRBD1 aligns across 8 bases. Germline CDR1 is LGHDT and CDR2 is YNNKEL (reference sequence). With 1 base clipped from V and 7 bases from J, the junction kept 11 bases outside the gene matches. The CDR3 runs to 16 residues. CDR3 residues: CASSQGAGQGPGTQYF. The CDR3 DNA is TGTGCCAGCAGCCAAGGTGCCGGACAGGGCCCGGGGACCCAGTACTTC.

The V and J genes are TRBV7-3 and TRBJ2-5; TRBD1 is a possible D gene (7 bases). Germline loops: CDR1 SGHTA, CDR2 FQGTGA. Deletions cut 4 bases from V and 4 bases from J, with 16 bases between. The CDR3 consists of 15 residues. The DNA of the CDR3 is TGTGCCAGCAGCTATCAGGGGGGTCGGGGAGAGACCCAGTACTTC. Amino acids: CASSYQGGRGETQYF.

The chain uses TRBV2 and TRBJ2-5, with 9 nucleotides matching TRBD2. Trimming removed 7 bases from V and 9 bases from J; junction bases left unmatched: 12. This CDR3 has 14 residues. In germline, CDR1 is SNHLY, CDR2 FYNNEI. CDR3 protein: CASTASAAGGAQYF. The DNA for the CDR3 is TGTGCCAGCACGGCGTCGGCGGCGGGGGGGGCCCAGTACTTC.

The chain carries TRBV6-5 and TRBJ2-1; TRBD1 matches 9 bases. Germline V CDR1 and CDR2: MNHEY, SVGAGI. The CDR3 sequence is 15 residues long. J lost 2 bases, V lost 5 bases, and 4 bases had no gene match. The CDR3 coding sequence is TGTGCCAGCAGTCGACAGGGGGGGACCTACAATGAGCAGTTCTTC. It is translated as CASSRQGGTYNEQFF.

The rearrangement links TRBV3-1 (or the pseudogene TRBV3-2) to TRBJ1-2, with 7 bases lining up with TRBD1. CDR1 is LGHDT, CDR2 YNNKEL, per germline (reference sequence). The CDR3 runs 17 residues. Trimming took 1 base from V and 4 from J; bases not matched to a gene: 12. The CDR3 loop reads CASSQASGQSPIYGYTF. In DNA form, the CDR3 reads TGTGCCAGCAGCCAAGCGTCGGGACAGAGCCCTATCTATGGCTACACCTTC.

The chain is built from TRBV19 and TRBJ2-7; 11 bases agree with TRBD1. J lost 2 bases, V lost 4 bases, and 7 bases had no gene match. Germline CDR1 reads LNHDA; CDR2 reads SQIVND (reference sequence). This CDR3 contains 16 residues. The CDR3 DNA follows: TGTGCCAGTAGTAGCGGACAGGGGGCTTCTACCTACGAGCAGTACTTC. It is translated as CASSSGQGASTYEQYF.

The gene calls are TRBV30 and TRBJ1-4, with 7 bases aligning to TRBD1. Germline assignment: CDR1 GTSNPN and CDR2 SVGIG (reference sequence). This CDR3 comprises 13 residues. J gave up 6 bases and V 4 bases, and 5 bases lay outside the gene matches. The CDR3 spells CAWTGTVHEKLFF. CDR3 in DNA: TGTGCCTGGACTGGGACAGTCCATGAAAAACTGTTTTTT. The variable domain in full, completed from reference TRBV30 and TRBJ1-4, reads SQTIHQWPATLVQPVGSPLSLECTVEGTSNPNLYWYRQAAGRGLQLLFYSVGIGQISSEVPQNLSASRPQDRQFILSSKKLLLSDSGFYLCAWTGTVHEKLFFGSGTQLSVL.

The rearrangement joins TRBV24-1 to TRBJ1-5; D is ambiguous. The V gene's germline CDR1 is KGHDR and CDR2 SFDVKD. CDR3 size: 16 residues. Deletions cut 2 bases from V and 5 bases from J, with 15 bases between. The CDR3 here is CATSDSDWARDQPQHF. In DNA form, the CDR3 reads TGTGCCACCAGTGATTCGGACTGGGCTAGGGATCAGCCCCAGCATTTT.

This clone was seen a single time. This rearrangement joins TRBV21-1 to TRBJ2-7; whether TRBD1, the table's D call, matches the DNA was not checked. TRBV21-1 is a recognized pseudogene. The CDR3 runs 15 residues. The CDR3 nucleotides read TGTGCCAGCAGCAACCGGGACAGGGAATCCAACGAGCAGTACGTC. Translation: CASSNRDRESNEQYV.

The gene calls are TRBV3-1 (or the pseudogene TRBV3-2) and TRBJ1-1; 8 positions agree with TRBD1. V lost 4 bases, J lost 3 bases, and 4 bases stayed unmatched. The CDR3 extends over 14 amino acids. Germline V CDR1 and CDR2: LGHDT, YNNKEL (reference sequence). The CDR3 loop is CASSPQGGDTEAFF. CDR3 DNA: TGTGCCAGCAGCCCACAGGGGGGGGACACTGAAGCTTTCTTT.

This clone was detected only once. The chain recombines TRBV5-4 with TRBJ1-2; 8 nucleotides align to TRBD1. The CDR3 loop spans 14 amino acids. Germline V gene lookup returns CDR1 SGHNT and CDR2 YYREEE (reference sequence). V gave up 4 bases and J gave up 8 bases; unmatched junction bases: 10. The CDR3 DNA sequence: TGTGCCAGCAGCGGGCCCAGGGACAGGTCCGGCTACACCTTC. Translation gives CASSGPRDRSGYTF.

The chain's CDR3 is CASSQGKQEGADTEAFF. Written as DNA, the CDR3 is TGTGCCAGCAGCCAAGGAAAACAGGAGGGGGCGGACACTGAAGCTTTCTTT. The J gene is TRBJ1-1, the V gene TRBV3-1 (or the pseudogene TRBV3-2), with 7 bases matching TRBD1. Germline V gives CDR1 LGHDT, CDR2 YNNKEL (reference sequence). V dropped 1 base and J dropped 3; count of bases not matched to a gene: 11. The CDR3 has 17 amino acids.